Given below is one TCR beta chain in context. With V trimmed by 5 bases and J by 1 base, 7 bases remained unmatched. CDR3 size: 16 residues. Germline V gene sequence: CDR1 SGHTA, CDR2 FQGTGA. The sample is drawn from a study of blood T cell repertoires in COVID-19. Turning to the study itself: Samples representing acute and convalescent COVID-19 were sourced from the United States, Italy and Spain. PBMCs, B-cell-depleted T cells, or T cells provided the cDNA or gDNA that made up the material.

The table came from immunoSEQ multiplex PCR; TCRdb's copy has only in-frame clones and leaves some out. The table lists hundreds of thousands of clones, approximately 86% of them singletons. The sample consisted of peripheral blood. This chain joins TRBV7-3 and TRBJ2-7; 11 bases map to TRBD1. This TCR derives from a man between 70 and 80 years old with acute or convalescent COVID-19. The CDR3 spells CASSTGQGALSYEQYF. DNA of the CDR3: TGTGCCAGCAGCACTGGACAGGGGGCTTTGTCCTACGAGCAGTACTTC.